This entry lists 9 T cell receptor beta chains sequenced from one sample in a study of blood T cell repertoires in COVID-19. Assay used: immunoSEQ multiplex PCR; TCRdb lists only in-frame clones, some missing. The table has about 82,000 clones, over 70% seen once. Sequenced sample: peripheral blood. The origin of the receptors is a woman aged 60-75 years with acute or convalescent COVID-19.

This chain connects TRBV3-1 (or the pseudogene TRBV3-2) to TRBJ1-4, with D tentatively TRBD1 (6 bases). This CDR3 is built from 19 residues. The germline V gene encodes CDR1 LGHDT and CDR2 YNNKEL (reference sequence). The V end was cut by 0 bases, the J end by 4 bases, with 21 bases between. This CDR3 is CASSQDDGQPLHVNEKLFF. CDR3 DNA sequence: TGTGCCAGCAGCCAAGATGATGGACAGCCTCTTCACGTTAATGAAAAACTGTTTTTT.

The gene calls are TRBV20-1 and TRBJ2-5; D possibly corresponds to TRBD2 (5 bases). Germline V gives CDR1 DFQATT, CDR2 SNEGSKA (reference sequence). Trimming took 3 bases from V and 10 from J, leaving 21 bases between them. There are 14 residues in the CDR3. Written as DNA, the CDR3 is TGCAGTGCTAGTCCAAGGACCCGCCCTCGGGGCCAGTACTTC. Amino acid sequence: CSASPRTRPRGQYF.

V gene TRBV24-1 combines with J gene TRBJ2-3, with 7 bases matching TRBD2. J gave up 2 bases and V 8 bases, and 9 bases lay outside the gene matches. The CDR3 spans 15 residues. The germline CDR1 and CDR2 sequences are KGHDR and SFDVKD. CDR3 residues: CATTGGLDNTDTQYF. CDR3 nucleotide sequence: TGTGCCACCACGGGAGGTCTTGATAACACAGATACGCAGTATTTT.

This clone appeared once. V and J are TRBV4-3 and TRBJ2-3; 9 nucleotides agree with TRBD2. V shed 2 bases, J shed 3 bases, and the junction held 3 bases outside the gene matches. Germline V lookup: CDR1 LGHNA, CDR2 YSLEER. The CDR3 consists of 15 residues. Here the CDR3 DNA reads TGCGCCAGCAGCCAATACAGCGGGGGGACAGATACGCAGTATTTT. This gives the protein CASSQYSGGTDTQYF.

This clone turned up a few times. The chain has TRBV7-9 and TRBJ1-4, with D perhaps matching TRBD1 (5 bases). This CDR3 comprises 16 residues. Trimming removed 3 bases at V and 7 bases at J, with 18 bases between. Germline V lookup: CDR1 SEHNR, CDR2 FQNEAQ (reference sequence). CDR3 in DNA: TGTGCCAGCAGCTTGCTGACTGGTGGGGCGAGTGAAAAACTGTTTTTT. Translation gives CASSLLTGGASEKLFF.

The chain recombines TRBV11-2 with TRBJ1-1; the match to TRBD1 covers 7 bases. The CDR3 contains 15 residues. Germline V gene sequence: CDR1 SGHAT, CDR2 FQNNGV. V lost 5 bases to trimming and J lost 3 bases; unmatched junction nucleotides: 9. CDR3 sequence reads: CASSTRTGLYTEAFF. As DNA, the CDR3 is TGTGCCAGCAGCACTCGGACAGGACTCTACACTGAAGCTTTCTTT.

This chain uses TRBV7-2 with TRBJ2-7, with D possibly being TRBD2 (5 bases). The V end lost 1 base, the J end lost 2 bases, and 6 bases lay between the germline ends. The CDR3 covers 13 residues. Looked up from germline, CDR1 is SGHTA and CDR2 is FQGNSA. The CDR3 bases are TGTGCCAGCAGCTTAGGAGGGCCCTACGAGCAGTACTTC. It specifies CASSLGGPYEQYF.

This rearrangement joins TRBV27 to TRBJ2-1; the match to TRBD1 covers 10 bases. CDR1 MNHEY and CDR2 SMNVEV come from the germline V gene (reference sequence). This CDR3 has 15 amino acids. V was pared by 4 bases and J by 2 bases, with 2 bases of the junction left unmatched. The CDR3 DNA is TGTGCCAGCAGTTCCGACAGGGGGCCCTACAATGAGCAGTTCTTC. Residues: CASSSDRGPYNEQFF.

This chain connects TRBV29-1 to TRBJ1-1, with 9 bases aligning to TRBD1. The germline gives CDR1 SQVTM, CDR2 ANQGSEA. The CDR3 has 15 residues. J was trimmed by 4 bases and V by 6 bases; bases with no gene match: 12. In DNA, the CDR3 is TGCAGCGTCCCCGGACAGGGGACTTGGGGCACTGAAGCTTTCTTT. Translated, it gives CSVPGQGTWGTEAFF.